The 18 T cell receptor beta chains given below trace back to one sample, sequenced in a study of CD8+ T cells in alopecia areata. Alopecia areata patients provided lesional scalp punch biopsies and peripheral blood, both collected for the study. TCR sequencing used cDNA made by reverse transcription of extracted RNA. Some clones are missing from TCRdb's copy, which holds only in-frame ones; the method was immunoSEQ multiplex PCR. This repertoire shows some 5,500 clones, about 60% found once; its top ten account for approximately 10%. The specimen comprised skin, sampled at week 0. These receptors were obtained from a human donor with alopecia areata.

The chain employs TRBV11-2 and TRBJ2-5; D not resolved. The CDR3 is made up of 13 amino acids. Germline lookup yields CDR1 SGHAT and CDR2 FQNNGV. V lost 0 bases to trimming and J lost 6 bases, with 8 bases between them. CDR3 sequence reads: CASSLEVLQTQYF. CDR3 in DNA: TGTGCCAGCAGCTTAGAGGTTCTCCAGACCCAGTACTTC.

This clone was counted only a few times. V gene TRBV19 combines with J gene TRBJ1-4, with 10 bases matching TRBD1. The CDR3 contains 15 residues. CDR1 and CDR2 from the germline V gene are LNHDA and SQIVND (reference sequence). V dropped 6 bases and J dropped 8; count of bases not matched to a gene: 9. The CDR3 DNA sequence: TGTGCCAGTAGCTCCGGACAGGGGGAGCGAGAAAAACTGTTTTTT. It codes for CASSSGQGEREKLFF.

This rearrangement joins TRBV11-2 to TRBJ2-7, with D possibly being TRBD1 or TRBD2 (5 bases each). The V gene's germline CDR1 is SGHAT and CDR2 FQNNGV. This CDR3 contains 12 residues. V lost 4 bases and J lost 4, with 8 bases in between. CDR3 sequence (DNA): TGTGCCAGCAGCTCGGGGCTTTACGAGCAGTACTTC. It is translated as CASSSGLYEQYF.

The V and J genes are TRBV6-5 and TRBJ2-1; TRBD2 might be the D (7 bases). CDR1 is MNHEY and CDR2 is SVGAGI in the germline V gene. Trimming shortened V by 0 bases and J by 6 bases, and 15 bases separated the two germline ends. The CDR3 loop spans 16 amino acids. CDR3 residues: CASSYSGGGLGNEQFF. In DNA form, the CDR3 reads TGTGCCAGCAGTTACTCAGGGGGGGGCCTTGGCAATGAGCAGTTCTTC.

The rearrangement joins TRBV7-7 to TRBJ1-4; the D is unclear. V dropped 2 bases and J dropped 1 base, with 8 bases sitting between them. The CDR3 has 15 amino acids. Per the germline V gene, CDR1 is SSHAT and CDR2 is FNYEAQ (reference sequence). The CDR3 DNA follows: TGTGCCAGCAGCTTAACGGCCCAAACTAATGAAAAACTGTTTTTT. Its protein product is CASSLTAQTNEKLFF.

In its sample, this clone was seen a few times. The chain couples TRBV7-9 to TRBJ2-5, with 7 bases lining up with TRBD1. The DNA end is more similar to TRBJ2-7, so the J call may be wrong. This CDR3 is built from 16 residues. Germline values: CDR1 SEHNR, CDR2 FQNEAQ (reference sequence). CDR3 sequence reads: CASSFTPEGQYYEQYF. The CDR3 coding sequence is TGTGCCAGCAGCTTCACTCCTGAGGGACAGTACTACGAGCAGTACTTC.

The CDR3 DNA follows: TGTGCCAGCAGTTACCAGGAAGTGAACACTGAAGCTTTCTTT. It translates to CASSYQEVNTEAFF. The rearrangement joins TRBV6-6 to TRBJ1-1; D unresolved. V was cut by 2 bases and J by 0 bases, with 7 bases left in between. In germline, CDR1 is MNHNY, CDR2 SVGAGI (reference sequence). This CDR3 is 14 amino acids long.

The genes are TRBV20-1 and TRBJ1-2; tentative D call: TRBD1 (5 bases). The V gene lost 2 bases and the J gene lost 6 bases, with 7 bases spanning the gap. Per the germline V gene, CDR1 is DFQATT and CDR2 is SNEGSKA (reference sequence). The CDR3 is made up of 11 amino acids. The CDR3 sequence is CSARPGDGYTF. In DNA form, the CDR3 reads TGCAGTGCTAGACCGGGGGATGGCTACACCTTC.

The J gene is TRBJ1-2, the V gene TRBV30, with D possibly matching TRBD1 (6 bases). Germline CDR1 and CDR2: GTSNPN and SVGIG (reference sequence). V was shortened by 1 base and J by 4 bases, with 13 bases between the two germline ends. The CDR3 sequence is 14 residues long. In DNA, the CDR3 is TGTGCCTGGAGTGCACAACGGGACATCTATGGCTACACCTTC. Encoded protein: CAWSAQRDIYGYTF.

The genes are TRBV4-1 and TRBJ1-3; possibly TRBD1 for D (5 bases). This CDR3 comprises 18 residues. Trimming took off 1 base at V and 2 bases at J, with 18 bases between the two ends. CDR1 MGHRA and CDR2 YSYEKL come from the germline V gene. CDR3 sequence reads: CASSQGIYLDKAGNTIYF. The CDR3 DNA reads as TGCGCCAGCAGCCAAGGAATCTATCTGGACAAAGCTGGAAACACCATATATTTT.

This clone is labeled as large. This chain links TRBV11-2 with TRBJ2-3; 10 bases are shared with TRBD1. J gave up 6 bases and V 5 bases, and 8 bases lay outside the gene matches. The CDR3 is 15 amino acids. From germline, CDR1 is SGHAT and CDR2 FQNNGV. The CDR3 reads CASSLGQGDLDTQYF. The CDR3 DNA reads TGTGCCAGCAGCCTAGGACAGGGGGATCTGGATACGCAGTATTTT.

V is TRBV7-3 and J is TRBJ2-1, with unresolved D. The V end lost 5 bases, the J end lost 0 bases, and 14 bases lay between the germline ends. Germline V gene sequence: CDR1 SGHTA, CDR2 FQGTGA. This CDR3 spans 16 amino acids. The CDR3 DNA follows: TGTGCCAGCAGCCCTCGGTCCCTAGTCTCCTACAATGAGCAGTTCTTC. Amino acid sequence: CASSPRSLVSYNEQFF. Variable domain in full (rest from reference TRBV7-3 and TRBJ2-1): GAGVSQTPSNKVTEKGKYVELRCDPISGHTALYWYRQSLGQGPEFLIYFQGTGAADDSGLPNDRFFAVRPEGSVSTLKIQRTERGDSAVYLCASSPRSLVSYNEQFFGPGTRLTVL.

The rearrangement uses TRBV4-2 and TRBJ1-6; D is unclear. The CDR3 covers 15 residues. Germline V gene lookup returns CDR1 LGHNA and CDR2 YNFKEQ. V was cut by 0 bases and J by 9 bases, with 12 bases left in between. CDR3 in amino acids: CASSQDRRRSSPLHF. The CDR3 coding sequence is TGTGCCAGCAGCCAAGATCGAAGGCGTAGTTCACCCCTCCACTTT.

The chain has TRBV2 and TRBJ2-1; tentatively, D is TRBD1 (6 bases). V lost 8 bases, J lost 1 base, and 9 bases lay in between. From germline, CDR1 is SNHLY and CDR2 FYNNEI. The CDR3 length is 13 residues. Written as DNA, the CDR3 is TGTGCCAGCGGGACACTGTCCTACAATGAGCAGTTCTTC. It yields the protein CASGTLSYNEQFF.

The rearrangement joins TRBV6-1 to TRBJ1-1; a possible D gene is TRBD1 (5 bases). Trimming removed 6 bases from V and 4 bases from J, with 18 bases in between. Germline V gene sequence: CDR1 MNHNS, CDR2 SASEGT. CDR3 length equals 15 residues. The CDR3 is CASRLIRQGGTEAFF. The CDR3 nucleotides read TGTGCCAGCAGACTCATTAGGCAGGGAGGCACTGAAGCTTTCTTT.

The chain joins TRBV14 to TRBJ2-4, with TRBD1 as a possible D gene (6 bases). The germline V gene has CDR1 SGHDN and CDR2 FVKESK. The CDR3 sequence is 13 residues long. V was pared by 4 bases and J by 3 bases, with 7 bases between. In DNA, the CDR3 is TGTGCCAGCAGCCCGGGACACAAAAACATTCAGTACTTC. Translation: CASSPGHKNIQYF.

The J gene is TRBJ2-2, the V gene TRBV7-3, with 7 bases fitting TRBD2. V lost 2 bases to trimming and J lost 4 bases; unmatched junction nucleotides: 4. The CDR3 length is 15 residues. Per the germline V gene, CDR1 is SGHTA and CDR2 is FQGTGA. CDR3 nucleotides: TGTGCCAGCAGCTTATGGCCTAGCGGCACCGGGGAGCTGTTTTTT. Amino acid sequence: CASSLWPSGTGELFF.

The V gene is TRBV18, the J gene TRBJ1-1; possibly TRBD1 for D (5 bases). CDR1 is KGHSH, CDR2 LQKENI, per germline. The ends were cut back, 4 bases at V and 0 bases at J, with 12 bases in the middle. The CDR3 totals 15 residues. The CDR3 bases are TGTGCCAGCTCACTACAGGAGGGGATGAACACTGAAGCTTTCTTT. Its translation: CASSLQEGMNTEAFF. The complete variable domain, with remaining parts taken from reference TRBV18 and TRBJ1-1, reads NAGVMQNPRHLVRRRGQEARLRCSPMKGHSHVYWYRQLPEEGLKFMVYLQKENIIDESGMPKERFSAEFPKEGPSILRIQQVVRGDSAAYFCASSLQEGMNTEAFFGQGTRLTVV.